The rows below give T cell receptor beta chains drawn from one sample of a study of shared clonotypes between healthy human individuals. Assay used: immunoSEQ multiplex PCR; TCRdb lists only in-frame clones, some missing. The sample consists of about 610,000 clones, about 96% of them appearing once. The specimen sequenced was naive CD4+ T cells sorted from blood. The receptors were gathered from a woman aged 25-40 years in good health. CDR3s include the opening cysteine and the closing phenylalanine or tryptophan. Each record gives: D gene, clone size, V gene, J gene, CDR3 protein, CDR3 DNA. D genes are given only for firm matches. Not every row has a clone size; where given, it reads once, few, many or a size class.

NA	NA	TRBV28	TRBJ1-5	CASSLADQPQHF	TGTGCCAGCAGTTTAGCCGATCAGCCCCAGCATTTT
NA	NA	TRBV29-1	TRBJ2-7	CSVEDLSRNEQYF	TGCAGCGTTGAAGATCTGTCCAGAAACGAGCAGTACTTC
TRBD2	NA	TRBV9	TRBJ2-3	CASSAPGTSGTDTQYF	TGTGCCAGCAGCGCTCCCGGGACTAGCGGCACAGATACGCAGTATTTT
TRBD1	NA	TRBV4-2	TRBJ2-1	CASSQEATGGVYNEQFF	TGTGCCAGCAGCCAAGAGGCCACAGGGGGCGTCTACAATGAGCAGTTCTTC
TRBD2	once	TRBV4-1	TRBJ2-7	CASSQFPGLAWNNEQYF	TGCGCCAGCAGCCAATTTCCGGGACTAGCCTGGAACAACGAGCAGTACTTC
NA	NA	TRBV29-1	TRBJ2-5	CSSQGLGETQYF	TGCAGCTCGCAGGGGTTAGGAGAGACCCAGTACTTC
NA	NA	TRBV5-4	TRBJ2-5	CASSLVQGETQYF	TGTGCCAGCAGCTTGGTTCAGGGGGAGACCCAGTACTTC
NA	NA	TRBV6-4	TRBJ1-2	CASSDRYGYTF	TGTGCCAGCAGTGACCGCTATGGCTACACCTTC
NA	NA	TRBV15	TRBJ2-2	CATSRDLGTSNTGELFF	TGTGCCACCAGCAGAGATCTCGGGACTTCGAACACCGGGGAGCTGTTTTTT
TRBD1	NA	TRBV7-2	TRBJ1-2	CASSSRTGGFRGYGYTF	TGTGCCAGCAGCTCAAGGACAGGGGGATTTCGGGGCTATGGCTACACCTTC
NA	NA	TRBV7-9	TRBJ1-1	CASSLVKEGTEAFF	TGTGCCAGCAGCTTAGTAAAGGAAGGGACTGAAGCTTTCTTT
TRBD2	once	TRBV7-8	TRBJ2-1	CASSLSLAGGYNEQFF	TGTGCCAGCAGCTTATCCTTAGCGGGAGGATACAATGAGCAGTTCTTC
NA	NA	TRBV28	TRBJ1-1	CASGVRNTEAFF	TGTGCGAGTGGGGTGAGGAACACTGAAGCTTTCTTT
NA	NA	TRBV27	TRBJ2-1	CAAGSNEQFF	TGTGCCGCGGGTTCTAATGAGCAGTTCTTC
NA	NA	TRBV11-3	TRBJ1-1	CASSSGLNTEAFF	TGTGCCAGCAGCTCCGGTTTGAACACTGAAGCTTTCTTT
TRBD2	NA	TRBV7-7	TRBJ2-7	CASSYSSGYEQYF	TGTGCCAGCAGCTATTCTAGCGGATACGAGCAGTACTTC
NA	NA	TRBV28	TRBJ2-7	CASSQQGREQYF	TGTGCCAGCAGTCAACAGGGACGCGAGCAGTACTTC
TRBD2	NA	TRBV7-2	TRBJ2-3	CASSLALGLGDTQYF	TGTGCCAGCAGCTTAGCGCTAGGACTAGGAGATACGCAGTATTTT
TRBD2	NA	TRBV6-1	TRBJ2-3	CASSEEGLGTDTQYF	TGTGCCAGCAGTGAAGAGGGACTAGGTACAGATACGCAGTATTTT
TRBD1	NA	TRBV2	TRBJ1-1	CASSDEGAVAEAFF	TGTGCCAGCAGTGATGAGGGGGCCGTGGCTGAAGCTTTCTTT
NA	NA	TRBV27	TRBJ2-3	CASSLLGAGAWYF	TGTGCCAGCAGTTTACTCGGGGCAGGGGCCTGGTATTTT
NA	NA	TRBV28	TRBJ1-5	CASSLTYSNQPQHF	TGTGCCAGCAGTTTAACCTATAGCAATCAGCCCCAGCATTTT
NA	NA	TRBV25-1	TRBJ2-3	CASRLATSTDTQYF	TGTGCCAGCAGGCTAGCGACTAGCACAGATACGCAGTATTTT
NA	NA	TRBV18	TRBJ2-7	CASSPPYQGGLEQYF	TGTGCCAGCTCACCACCATATCAGGGGGGGCTCGAGCAGTACTTC
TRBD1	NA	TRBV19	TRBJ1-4	CASRPTGVGEKLFF	TGTGCCAGTAGGCCGACAGGGGTCGGGGAAAAACTGTTTTTT
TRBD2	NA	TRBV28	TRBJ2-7	CAGSFAASGRVYEQYF	TGTGCCGGCAGTTTTGCCGCCAGCGGGAGGGTCTACGAGCAGTACTTC
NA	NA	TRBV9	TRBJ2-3	CASSVASVPDTQYF	TGTGCCAGCAGCGTAGCCAGCGTCCCAGATACGCAGTATTTT
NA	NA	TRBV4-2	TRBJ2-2	CASSQLGDYTGELFF	TGTGCCAGCAGCCAATTGGGGGACTACACCGGGGAGCTGTTTTTT
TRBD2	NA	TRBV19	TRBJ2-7	CASSILAGGAYEQYF	TGTGCCAGTAGTATCTTAGCGGGAGGGGCCTACGAGCAGTACTTC
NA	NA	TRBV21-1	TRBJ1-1	CASSKGQGFEAFF	TGTGCCAGCAGCAAAGGCCAGGGTTTTGAAGCTTTCTTT
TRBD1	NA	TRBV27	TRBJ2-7	CASSSGQSSYEQYF	TGTGCCAGCAGTTCGGGACAGAGCTCCTACGAGCAGTACTTC
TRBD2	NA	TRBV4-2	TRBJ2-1	CASSRKPGLADYNEQFF	TGTGCCAGCAGCCGCAAACCGGGACTAGCGGATTACAATGAGCAGTTCTTC
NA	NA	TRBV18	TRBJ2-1	CASSPQAGSNEQFF	TGTGCCAGCTCACCACAGGCAGGTAGCAATGAGCAGTTCTTC
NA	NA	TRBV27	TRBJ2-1	CASSSAARTGSYNEQFF	TGTGCCAGCAGTTCCGCGGCCAGGACCGGGTCCTACAATGAGCAGTTCTTC
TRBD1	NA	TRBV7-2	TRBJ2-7	CASSSPGGEQYF	TGTGCCAGCAGCTCCCCAGGGGGCGAGCAGTACTTC
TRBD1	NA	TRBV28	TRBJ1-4	CASSPRGQGGKLFF	TGTGCCAGCAGCCCGCGGGGACAGGGCGGAAAACTGTTTTTT